This TCR beta chain originates from a study of T-cell memory formation after mild COVID-19. For the study at large: TCR clusters largely stayed donor specific. The study, taken as a whole, reports: Some clones that responded were present in memory (sampled pre-infection), which suggests cross-reactive memory joined.

This CDR3 is built from 15 residues. CDR1 is MNHEY, CDR2 SVGAGI, per germline. V dropped 6 bases and J dropped 7; count of bases not matched to a gene: 7. Constant-segment primers and 5'RACE yielded cDNA libraries for TCR alpha and TCR beta, each carrying sample barcodes and UMIs. TCRdb itself ran the 5' RACE reads through MiXCR, one entry per CDR3 protein. The sample consists of 470,000 or so distinct CDR3 sequences, approximately 19% of them appearing once. Only a few counts were recorded for this clonotype. Its antigen remains unknown. The source material was PBMCs or a T cell subset sorted from them (not recorded which). The rearrangement joins TRBV6-5 to TRBJ2-1; 12 bases are a match to TRBD2. This clonotype was sampled from a man younger than 35 who had mild COVID-19 (a few samples of this study predate the infection). Cell type and time point are not known. The CDR3 DNA is TGTGCCAGCAGCCCCTCTAGCGGGGGGGGGAATGAGCAGTTCTTC. Translating it yields CASSPSSGGGNEQFF.